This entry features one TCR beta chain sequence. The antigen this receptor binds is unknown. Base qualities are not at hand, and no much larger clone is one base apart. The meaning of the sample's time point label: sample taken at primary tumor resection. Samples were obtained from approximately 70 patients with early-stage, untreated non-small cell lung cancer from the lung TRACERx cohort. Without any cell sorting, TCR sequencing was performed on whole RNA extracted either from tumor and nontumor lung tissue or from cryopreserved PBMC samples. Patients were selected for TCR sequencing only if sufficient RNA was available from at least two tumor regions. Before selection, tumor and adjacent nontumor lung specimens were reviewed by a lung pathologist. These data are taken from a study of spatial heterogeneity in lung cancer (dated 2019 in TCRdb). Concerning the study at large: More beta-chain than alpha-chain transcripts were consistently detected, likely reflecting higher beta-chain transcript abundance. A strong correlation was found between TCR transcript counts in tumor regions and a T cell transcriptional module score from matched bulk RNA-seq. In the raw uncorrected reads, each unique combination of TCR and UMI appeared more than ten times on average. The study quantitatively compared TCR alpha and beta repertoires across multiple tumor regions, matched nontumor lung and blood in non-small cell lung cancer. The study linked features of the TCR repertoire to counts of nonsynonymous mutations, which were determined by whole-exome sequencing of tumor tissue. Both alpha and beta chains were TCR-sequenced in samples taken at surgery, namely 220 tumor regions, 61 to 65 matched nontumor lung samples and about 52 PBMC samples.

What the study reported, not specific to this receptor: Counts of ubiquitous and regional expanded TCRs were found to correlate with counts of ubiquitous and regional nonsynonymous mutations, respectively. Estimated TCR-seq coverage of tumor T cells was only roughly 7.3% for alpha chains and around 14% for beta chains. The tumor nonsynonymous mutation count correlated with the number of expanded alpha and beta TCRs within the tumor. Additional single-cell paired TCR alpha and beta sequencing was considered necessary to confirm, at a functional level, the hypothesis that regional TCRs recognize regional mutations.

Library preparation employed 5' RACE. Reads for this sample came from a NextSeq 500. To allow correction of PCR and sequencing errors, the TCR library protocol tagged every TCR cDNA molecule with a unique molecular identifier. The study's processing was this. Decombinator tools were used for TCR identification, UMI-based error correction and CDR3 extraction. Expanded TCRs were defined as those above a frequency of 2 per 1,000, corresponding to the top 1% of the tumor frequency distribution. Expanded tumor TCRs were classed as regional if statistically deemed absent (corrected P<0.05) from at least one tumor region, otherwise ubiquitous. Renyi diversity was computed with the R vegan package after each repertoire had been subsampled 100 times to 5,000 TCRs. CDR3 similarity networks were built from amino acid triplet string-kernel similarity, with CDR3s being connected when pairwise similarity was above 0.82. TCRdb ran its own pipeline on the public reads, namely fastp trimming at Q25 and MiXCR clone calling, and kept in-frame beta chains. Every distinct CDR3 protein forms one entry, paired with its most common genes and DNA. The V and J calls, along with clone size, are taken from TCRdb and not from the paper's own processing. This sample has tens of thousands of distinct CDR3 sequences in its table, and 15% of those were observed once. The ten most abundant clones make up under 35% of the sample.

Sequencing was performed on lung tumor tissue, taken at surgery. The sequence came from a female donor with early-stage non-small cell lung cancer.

At the DNA level, the sequence is TGTGCCAGCAGTGCGTCCGCGGCACTCACGTACGAGCAGTACTTC. It specifies CASSASAALTYEQYF. This chain is built from TRBV2 and TRBJ2-7, with the identity of the D gene unclear. The CDR3 spans 15 residues, from the cysteine through the phenylalanine. The CDR3 DNA has 45 bases and is translated from base 1. V and J lose 4 bases and 4 bases, and a span of 17 bases separates them. For CDR1 and CDR2, the germline V gene lists SNHLY and FYNNEI.